The 25 T cell receptor beta chains reported below all come from one sample, sequenced in a study of T-cell memory formation after mild COVID-19. TCRdb passed the 5' RACE reads through MiXCR, listing each CDR3 protein once. The sample holds fewer than 350,000 distinct CDR3 sequences; approximately 19% are singletons and the top ten take approximately 22%. Input material: PBMCs or a T cell subset sorted from them (not recorded which). The receptor set was obtained from a man aged 18 to 30 who had mild COVID-19 (a few samples of this study predate the infection). Cell type and time point are not known.

The chain joins TRBV20-1 to TRBJ2-7, with 10 nucleotides matching TRBD1. The CDR3 is 15 amino acids. Looked up from germline, CDR1 is DFQATT and CDR2 is SNEGSKA (reference sequence). V shed 5 bases and J 6 bases; nucleotides not matched to a gene: 13. CDR3 loop: CSAFNQDRGTVEQYF. CDR3 DNA: TGCAGTGCTTTCAACCAGGACAGGGGGACCGTCGAGCAGTACTTC.

This clonotype occurred a few times. This chain connects TRBV5-1 to TRBJ2-7; TRBD1 is a possible D gene (5 bases). V was pared by 4 bases and J by 5 bases, with 16 bases between. The CDR3 spans 14 residues. Germline lookup yields CDR1 SGHRS and CDR2 YFSETQ. CDR3 DNA: TGCGCCAGCAGCCCGGGCAGCGACAGCAACGAGCAGTACTTC. It is translated as CASSPGSDSNEQYF.

The rearrangement uses TRBV11-2 and TRBJ2-3; 8 bases line up with TRBD2. The CDR3 is 14 amino acids. The ends lost 3 bases at V and 5 bases at J; junction bases unmatched: 4. Looked up from germline, CDR1 is SGHAT and CDR2 is FQNNGV. The CDR3 nucleotides read TGTGCCAGCAGCTTCCGGGGGGGCCGAGATACGCAGTATTTT. The encoded protein is CASSFRGGRDTQYF.

This clonotype was counted only a few times. This sequence joins TRBV7-6 and TRBJ1-4; tentative D call: TRBD1 (5 bases). The V end lost 0 bases, the J end lost 8 bases, and 7 bases lay between the germline ends. Germline V lookup: CDR1 SGHVS, CDR2 FNYEAQ. The CDR3 totals 13 residues. CDR3 nucleotides: TGTGCCAGCAGCTTAGCCGCAGGGGAAAAACTGTTTTTT. Translated, it gives CASSLAAGEKLFF.

The chain recombines TRBV5-1 with TRBJ2-7; no clear D. Germline assignment: CDR1 SGHRS and CDR2 YFSETQ. V was clipped by 1 base and J by 2 bases, with 10 bases between them. The CDR3 runs 14 residues. The CDR3 DNA follows: TGCGCCAGCAGCTTGTCTCCAGGCCCCTACGAGCAGTACGTC. This translates into CASSLSPGPYEQYV.

This chain joins TRBV20-1 and TRBJ2-5; D gene ambiguous. The germline V gene has CDR1 DFQATT and CDR2 SNEGSKA (reference sequence). Deletions cut 3 bases from V and 3 bases from J, with 20 bases between. This CDR3 is built from 16 residues. CDR3 coding DNA: TGCAGTGCTAGGAGAGGTCCTAGACTCTTAGAAGAGACCCAGTACTTC. This codes for CSARRGPRLLEETQYF.

The CDR3 sequence is CASSSSISGNTIYF. The CDR3 nucleotides are TGTGCCAGCAGTTCCTCAATCTCTGGAAACACCATATATTTT. The V call is TRBV12-3 or TRBV12-4, the J call TRBJ1-3; no reliable D call. Trimming removed 4 bases from V and 0 bases from J, with 7 bases in between. The length of the CDR3 is 14 residues.

This clonotype occurred a few times. This sequence joins TRBV5-5 and TRBJ2-3, with D maybe TRBD1 (7 bases). Trimming took 5 bases from V and 3 from J, leaving 16 bases between them. This CDR3 has 15 residues. Germline lookup yields CDR1 SGHKS and CDR2 YYEKEE (reference sequence). CDR3 sequence: CASRSGDSQTDTQYF. The CDR3 bases are TGTGCCAGCAGGTCGGGGGACAGCCAAACAGATACGCAGTATTTT.

Only a few counts were recorded for this clonotype. The chain couples TRBV12-5 to TRBJ2-7; D gene uncertain. From germline, CDR1 is LGHNT and CDR2 FRNRAP. The length of the CDR3 is 15 residues. Trimming shortened V by 0 bases and J by 2 bases, and 11 bases separated the two germline ends. Here the CDR3 reads CASGLVAGRTYEQYF. CDR3 nucleotides: TGTGCTAGTGGTTTGGTGGCAGGCAGAACCTACGAGCAGTACTTC. Full variable domain (remainder filled in from reference TRBV12-5 and TRBJ2-7): DARVTQTPRHKVTEMGQEVTMRCQPILGHNTVFWYRQTMMQGLELLAYFRNRAPLDDSGMPKDRFSAEMPDATLATLKIQPSEPRDSAVYFCASGLVAGRTYEQYFGPGTRLTVT.

This sequence joins TRBV4-1 and TRBJ2-7, with D perhaps matching TRBD1 (5 bases). Germline CDR1 and CDR2: MGHRA and YSYEKL. The CDR3 runs 15 residues. V shed 4 bases and J shed 2 bases, with 15 bases lying between them. The CDR3 is CASSPQRGQPYEQYF. The CDR3 DNA reads as TGCGCCAGCAGCCCCCAAAGGGGTCAGCCCTACGAGCAGTACTTC.

The DNA of the CDR3 is TGTGCCAGTAGTATAGATTTAGGGACAACTAGCACAGATACGCAGTATTTT. It translates to CASSIDLGTTSTDTQYF. The chain carries TRBV19 and TRBJ2-3; D possibly corresponds to TRBD1 (6 bases). The CDR3 totals 17 residues. V shed 0 bases and J shed 0 bases, with 13 bases lying between them. CDR1 LNHDA and CDR2 SQIVND come from the germline V gene (reference sequence).

The rearrangement links TRBV5-6 to TRBJ1-1, with TRBD1 matching 7 bases. With 5 bases clipped from V and 4 bases from J, the junction kept 5 bases outside the gene matches. This CDR3 contains 13 residues. From germline, CDR1 is SGHDT and CDR2 YYEEEE. DNA for the CDR3: TGTGCCAGCAGGGGTGACAGGGTCACTGAAGCTTTCTTT. Translating gives CASRGDRVTEAFF.

This clonotype was detected a few times. The rearrangement links TRBV7-2 to TRBJ2-3, with D unclear. This CDR3 is 14 amino acids long. V was trimmed by 0 bases and J by 6 bases, leaving 10 bases between them. CDR1 is SGHTA, CDR2 FQGNSA, per germline. The CDR3 region is CASSLAQEPDTQYF. The DNA of the CDR3 is TGTGCCAGCAGCTTAGCGCAGGAGCCGGATACGCAGTATTTT.

The J gene is TRBJ1-1, the V gene TRBV6-6; D remains unclear. The CDR3 runs to 12 residues. Germline CDR1 and CDR2: MNHNY and SVGAGI (reference sequence). Trimming stripped 6 bases from V and 4 bases from J, with 9 bases between. DNA of the CDR3: TGTGCCAGCAGGGAATTCGGCACTGAAGCTTTCTTT. Residues: CASREFGTEAFF.

This clonotype was detected only a few times. Here the CDR3 DNA reads TGCGCCAGCAGCCTAACCTCTAGCGGGGGGTACGAGCAGTACTTC. Translating it yields CASSLTSSGGYEQYF. The V gene is TRBV4-1, the J gene TRBJ2-7; TRBD2 aligns across 11 bases. The CDR3 has 15 amino acids. J gave up 4 bases and V 4 bases, and 6 bases lay outside the gene matches. The germline V gene encodes CDR1 MGHRA and CDR2 YSYEKL.

This clonotype appeared a few times. This chain links TRBV4-3 with TRBJ2-1; no firm D call. The germline V and J ends were trimmed by 1 base and 6 bases, with 7 bases remaining between them. The CDR3 has 13 residues. Germline CDR1 reads LGHNA; CDR2 reads YSLEER. CDR3 bases: TGCGCCAGCAGCCAAGCCGTACTCAATGAGCAGTTCTTC. The encoded protein is CASSQAVLNEQFF.

The J gene is TRBJ1-2, the V gene TRBV12-3 or TRBV12-4; a weak D match, TRBD1 (5 bases). With 5 bases removed from V and 2 bases from J, the gap between germline ends came to 12 bases. There are 14 residues in the CDR3. As DNA, the CDR3 is TGTGCCAGCAGTAATCAGGGAGCCAACTATGGCTACACCTTC. Translation gives CASSNQGANYGYTF.

This sequence joins TRBV20-1 and TRBJ2-7; TRBD1 matches at 8 bases. The J segment lost 5 bases and the V segment lost 6 bases, leaving 15 bases of the junction unmatched. Germline values: CDR1 DFQATT, CDR2 SNEGSKA (reference sequence). This CDR3 is 15 amino acids long. The CDR3 DNA sequence: TGCAGTGCCATGGATCGGACAGGGTTTTATCACGAGCAGTACTTC. This codes for CSAMDRTGFYHEQYF.

This clonotype appeared a few times. The chain couples TRBV10-3 to TRBJ1-2; 7 positions agree with TRBD1. CDR3 length equals 16 residues. J gave up 7 bases and V 5 bases, and 16 bases lay outside the gene matches. In germline, CDR1 is ENHRY, CDR2 SYGVKD. The CDR3 loop is CAISPGTAGGVGGYTF. As DNA, the CDR3 is TGTGCCATCAGTCCCGGGACAGCCGGGGGTGTGGGTGGCTACACCTTC.

This clonotype was observed a handful of times. CDR3 sequence (DNA): TGTGCCAGCAGTCCGCCCGGGACAGTCATAAACATTCAGTACTTC. It is translated as CASSPPGTVINIQYF. The chain links TRBV25-1 to TRBJ2-4, with TRBD1 identical over 7 bases. In germline, CDR1 is MGHDK, CDR2 SYGVNS. This CDR3 is 15 amino acids long. V shed 5 bases, J shed 6 bases, and the junction held 10 bases outside the gene matches.

This CDR3 is CATSRARTGYQPQHF. CDR3 DNA: TGTGCCACCAGCAGAGCGAGGACAGGCTATCAGCCCCAGCATTTT. The gene calls are TRBV15 and TRBJ1-5; TRBD1 agrees at 7 bases. This CDR3 comprises 15 residues. Looked up from germline, CDR1 is LNHNV and CDR2 is YYDKDF (reference sequence). Trimming removed 1 base from V and 5 bases from J; junction bases left unmatched: 5.

This clonotype was detected a few times. CDR3 sequence: CASSPSPGYNEQFF. The CDR3 DNA reads TGTGCCAGCAGCCCATCACCCGGTTACAATGAGCAGTTCTTC. The V call is TRBV7-8, the J call TRBJ2-1; D is unclear. The CDR3 sequence is 14 residues long. V was clipped by 5 bases and J by 4 bases, with 12 bases between them. Germline CDR1 and CDR2: SGHVS and FQNEAQ.

The chain employs TRBV5-6 and TRBJ1-5; no reliable D call. CDR1 is SGHDT, CDR2 YYEEEE, per germline. Deletions cut 2 bases from V and 5 bases from J, with 14 bases between. The CDR3 length is 15 residues. As DNA, the CDR3 is TGTGCCAGCAGCTTCTACTTTGGGCCGTATCAGCCCCAGCATTTT. Protein: CASSFYFGPYQPQHF.

The chain joins TRBV10-2 to TRBJ2-2, with D unresolved. Germline assignment: CDR1 WSHSY and CDR2 SAAADI. The V end lost 3 bases, the J end lost 5 bases, and 4 bases lay between the germline ends. CDR3 size: 12 residues. The CDR3 spells CASSDETGELFF. The DNA of the CDR3 is TGCGCCAGCAGTGATGAGACCGGGGAGCTGTTTTTT.

This clonotype was detected ten times or more. This sequence joins TRBV6-5 and TRBJ2-3; TRBD2 matches at 11 bases. The length of the CDR3 is 18 residues. Germline CDR1 is MNHEY and CDR2 is SVGAGI. The trim removed 0 bases at V and 1 base at J, leaving 6 bases unmatched. The CDR3 sequence: CASSYSRRLAGRTDTQYF. CDR3 bases: TGTGCCAGCAGTTACTCGCGGCGACTAGCGGGGCGCACAGATACGCAGTATTTT.